The 20 T cell receptor beta chains below were found in one sample sequenced in a study of blood T cells in healthy people across ages. The use of a sample-barcoded 5' primer and a J-beta primer mix characterized a second PCR of roughly 7 to 11 cycles. TCRdb itself ran the 5' RACE reads through MiXCR, one entry per CDR3 protein. The sample lists around 710,000 distinct CDR3 sequences, about 42% occurring once. Material for sequencing was blood. All receptors derive from a woman aged 55 to 70 in good health.

The CDR3: CSASWGGRYNEQFF. The DNA for the CDR3 is TGCAGTGCTAGTTGGGGGGGGCGGTACAATGAGCAGTTCTTC. The chain has TRBV20-1 and TRBJ2-1; D may be TRBD2 (7 bases). Germline V CDR1 and CDR2: DFQATT, SNEGSKA (reference sequence). CDR3 length equals 14 residues. V was shortened by 3 bases and J by 4 bases, with 13 bases between the two germline ends.

This clonotype turned up a few times. The genes are TRBV6-5 and TRBJ2-7, with 8 positions matching TRBD2. V trimming: 7 bases; J trimming: 4 bases; junction bases outside the gene matches: 9. The CDR3 is 14 amino acids. CDR1 is MNHEY, CDR2 SVGAGI, per germline. CDR3 sequence (DNA): TGTGCCAGCAAACTGCGGGAGGCCCGTTACGAGCAGTACTTC. Translation gives CASKLREARYEQYF.

This clonotype turned up a few times. The chain combines TRBV7-9 with TRBJ2-5; TRBD1 matches at 12 bases. CDR3 length: 20 residues. Germline values: CDR1 SEHNR, CDR2 FQNEAQ (reference sequence). The ends lost 3 bases at V and 4 bases at J; junction bases unmatched: 18. This chain's CDR3 is CASSFPGSGTGGAFGETQYF. CDR3 DNA sequence: TGTGCCAGCAGCTTCCCGGGCAGTGGGACAGGGGGCGCGTTCGGAGAGACCCAGTACTTC. Looking up the rest from reference TRBV7-9 and TRBJ2-5 gives the full variable domain: DTGVSQNPRHKITKRGQNVTFRCDPISEHNRLYWYRQTLGQGPEFLTYFQNEAQLEKSRLLSDRFSAERPKGSFSTLEIQRTEQGDSAMYLCASSFPGSGTGGAFGETQYFGPGTRLLVL.

The rearrangement links TRBV20-1 to TRBJ2-3; D is possibly TRBD2 (5 bases). The V end was cut by 6 bases, the J end by 3 bases, with 10 bases between. Per germline, CDR1 DFQATT and CDR2 SNEGSKA (reference sequence). This CDR3 spans 12 amino acids. In DNA form, the CDR3 reads TGCAGTGCAAGGACTGAGACAGATACGCAGTATTTT. Translating gives CSARTETDTQYF.

The V gene is TRBV2, the J gene TRBJ2-7; D is undetermined. Germline CDR1 and CDR2: SNHLY and FYNNEI. The CDR3 has 15 residues. V lost 5 bases and J lost 1, with 15 bases in between. Here the CDR3 DNA reads TGTGCCAGCAGTTTATCGAGCCCTGCATCCTACGAGCAGTACTTC. This sequence encodes CASSLSSPASYEQYF.

V gene TRBV29-1 combines with J gene TRBJ2-5; unclear D gene. Trimming stripped 2 bases from V and 1 base from J, with 8 bases between. In germline, CDR1 is SQVTM, CDR2 ANQGSEA. This CDR3 is built from 13 residues. The CDR3 DNA reads as TGCAGCGTTGAATTCAGGATCCAAGAGACCCAGTACTTC. Translated: CSVEFRIQETQYF.

This sequence joins TRBV7-8 and TRBJ1-1; possible D gene TRBD1, 5 bases. The CDR3 has 13 amino acids. The V gene's germline CDR1 is SGHVS and CDR2 FQNEAQ. Trimming pared 3 bases from V and 8 bases from J, leaving 13 bases between. CDR3 region: CASSLSRGSEAFF. As DNA, the CDR3 is TGTGCCAGCAGCTTGAGTCGGGGGTCGGAAGCTTTCTTT.

This clonotype was found many times. The chain employs TRBV12-3 or TRBV12-4 and TRBJ2-1; no clear D. The CDR3 loop spans 11 amino acids. Trimming pared 6 bases from V and 4 bases from J, leaving 4 bases between. The CDR3 DNA reads TGTGCCAGCAGAAGATACAATGAGCAGTTCTTC. Its translation: CASRRYNEQFF.

This clonotype was counted many times. The chain employs TRBV4-3 and TRBJ2-7; possibly TRBD2 for D (7 bases). The CDR3 has 17 residues. Between the trimmed V and J ends, which lost 0 bases and 2 bases, there was a span of 17 bases. Per the germline V gene, CDR1 is LGHNA and CDR2 is YSLEER. Here the CDR3 DNA reads TGCGCCAGCAGCCAAGATCGGGGGGCAGTGGCCCCCTACGAGCAGTACTTC. Its protein product is CASSQDRGAVAPYEQYF.

The rearrangement uses TRBV28 and TRBJ2-7; maybe TRBD1 (5 bases). Deletions cut 3 bases from V and 5 bases from J, with 17 bases between. In germline, CDR1 is MDHEN, CDR2 SYDVKM. This CDR3 spans 15 amino acids. DNA for the CDR3: TGTGCCAGCAGTTTTGGGGTGCAGGGCACAGACGAGCAGTACTTC. This encodes CASSFGVQGTDEQYF. Looking up the rest from reference TRBV28 and TRBJ2-7 gives the full variable domain: DVKVTQSSRYLVKRTGEKVFLECVQDMDHENMFWYRQDPGLGLRLIYFSYDVKMKEKGDIPEGYSVSREKKERFSLILESASTNQTSMYLCASSFGVQGTDEQYFGPGTRLTVT.

This clonotype has only a few counts. The chain joins TRBV24-1 to TRBJ2-7, with TRBD1 identical over 10 bases. The assigned J gene may be wrong: the sequence end matches TRBJ2-5 better. CDR1 is KGHDR and CDR2 is SFDVKD in the germline V gene. The CDR3 is made up of 16 amino acids. The DNA for the CDR3 is TGTGCCACCAGTGACACGGGACAGGGGAGCGGAGAGACCCAGTACTTC. Its translation is CATSDTGQGSGETQYF.

Only a few counts were recorded for this clonotype. The chain uses TRBV20-1 and TRBJ2-1, with 10 bases aligning to TRBD2. Germline V gene sequence: CDR1 DFQATT, CDR2 SNEGSKA (reference sequence). CDR3 length: 16 amino acids. The junction had 12 bases not matched to a gene; V was cut back by 2 bases and J by 8 bases. CDR3 protein: CSARRVSASGSDEQFF. CDR3 bases: TGCAGTGCTAGAAGGGTTTCGGCTAGCGGGAGCGATGAGCAGTTCTTC.

This clonotype occurred a few times. The J gene is TRBJ1-4, the V gene TRBV21-1; the table's D call, TRBD1, was not checked against the DNA. TRBV21-1 counts as a pseudogene. The CDR3 loop spans 16 amino acids. The CDR3 coding sequence is TGTGCCAGCAGCAAAGATCGGGGGGCGAGTAATGAAAAACTGTTTTTT. This gives the protein CASSKDRGASNEKLFF.

This clonotype was picked up a small number of times. This sequence joins TRBV7-2 and TRBJ1-5; 7 bases match TRBD1. The CDR3 covers 16 residues. Germline CDR1 SGHTA, CDR2 FQGNSA. V shed 2 bases, J shed 1 base, and the junction held 5 bases outside the gene matches. CDR3 in DNA: TGTGCCAGCAGCTTAACAACAGGGGCCAGCAATCAGCCCCAGCATTTT. Protein sequence: CASSLTTGASNQPQHF.

This sequence joins TRBV29-1 and TRBJ2-1, with D maybe TRBD2 (5 bases). CDR3 length: 15 amino acids. Trimming left V 1 base short and J 7 bases short, with 17 bases between. Germline V gives CDR1 SQVTM, CDR2 ANQGSEA. The CDR3 loop reads CSVEGGVNTANEQFF. CDR3 sequence (DNA): TGCAGCGTTGAAGGGGGAGTAAATACCGCTAATGAGCAGTTCTTC.

A word on this clonotype: At one end the junction does not follow the germline gene, possibly because of a read error. The chain combines TRBV6-1 with TRBJ2-1, with TRBD1 as a possible D gene (6 bases). CDR1 and CDR2 from the germline V gene are MNHNS and SASEGT. The CDR3 has 13 residues. CDR3 loop: CVSTTGSLDEQFF. CDR3 nucleotides: TGTGTCAGCACCACAGGGTCCCTCGATGAGCAGTTCTTC.

V usage is TRBV7-2 and J usage is TRBJ1-2; D is undetermined. The V gene lost 5 bases and the J gene lost 3 bases, with 31 bases spanning the gap. CDR3 length: 20 residues. In germline, CDR1 is SGHTA, CDR2 FQGNSA. CDR3 residues: CASSHPIGYMGFAYDYGYTF. The DNA for the CDR3 is TGTGCCAGCAGCCATCCTATAGGGTACATGGGGTTCGCTTACGACTATGGCTACACCTTC.

This clonotype was counted at least ten times. The CDR3 loop reads CSARTVQETQYF. Written as DNA, the CDR3 is TGCAGCGCAAGGACAGTCCAAGAGACCCAGTACTTC. The chain has TRBV29-1 and TRBJ2-5, with D possibly being TRBD1 (6 bases). The V gene lost 7 bases and the J gene lost 1 base, with 10 bases spanning the gap. CDR1 and CDR2 from the germline V gene are SQVTM and ANQGSEA. CDR3 length: 12 amino acids.

The chain joins TRBV6-2 or TRBV6-3 to TRBJ2-3, with D perhaps TRBD1 or TRBD2 (5 bases each). The CDR3 totals 13 residues. Germline loops: CDR1 MNHEY, CDR2 SVGEGT. In DNA, the CDR3 is TGTGCTACCGAGGGGACCGAAAGGGATACGCAGTATTTT. Translated, it gives CATEGTERDTQYF.

V and J are TRBV9 and TRBJ2-1; 7 positions agree with TRBD2. CDR3 length equals 14 residues. The germline V gene encodes CDR1 SGDLS and CDR2 YYNGEE. The V segment lost 0 bases and the J segment 5 bases; nucleotides outside the gene matches: 2. For the CDR3, the DNA is TGTGCCAGCAGCGTAGGCGGGAGCAACAATGAGCAGTTCTTC. Translating gives CASSVGGSNNEQFF.